The 12 T cell receptor beta chains presented below share a single source sample, sequenced in a study of cytomegalovirus exposure and HLA in healthy donors (dated by TCRdb to about 2017). The library was made by the immunoSEQ multiplex PCR assay. For the multiplex PCR, a mixture combining 60 forward primers for TCR Vbeta segments and 13 reverse primers for TCR Jbeta segments was used. The immuneACCESS repertoire file appears here via TCRdb, limited to in-frame rearrangements. These files lack a portion of the clones; in checked studies, under half of the deficit traces to unresolved V genes, and the cause of the others is not known. In all, the sample holds roughly 150,000 clones, and around two thirds of those were seen once. The ten largest clones add up to roughly a tenth of the sample. Sequenced material: PBMCs. Receptors originate from a man aged 25-45 years in good health and CMV-seropositive.

This clone appeared once. V gene TRBV5-4 combines with J gene TRBJ2-7, with a tentative D call TRBD1 (6 bases). The CDR3 sequence is 14 residues long. CDR1 and CDR2 from the germline V gene are SGHNT and YYREEE (reference sequence). Trimming shortened V by 2 bases and J by 5 bases, and 14 bases separated the two germline ends. The CDR3 coding sequence is TGTGCCAGCAGCTTCAGGGGTTCAGCCCACGAGCAGTACTTC. It encodes CASSFRGSAHEQYF.

The genes are TRBV5-1 and TRBJ1-1, with D perhaps matching TRBD1 (5 bases). The V end lost 7 bases, the J end lost 2 bases, and 12 bases lay between the germline ends. The CDR3 length is 13 residues. Germline CDR1 reads SGHRS; CDR2 reads YFSETQ. The CDR3 region is CASGAHRNTEAFF. CDR3 DNA: TGCGCCAGCGGGGCCCACCGCAACACTGAAGCTTTCTTT.

The chain has TRBV27 and TRBJ2-5; 7 bases agree with TRBD2. This CDR3 comprises 15 residues. Germline CDR1 reads MNHEY; CDR2 reads SMNVEV (reference sequence). After removal of 1 base from V and 2 bases from J, the junction contained 4 bases not matched to a gene. As DNA, the CDR3 is TGTGCCAGCAGTTTATTAGCGGGTGTACAAGAGACCCAGTACTTC. Its protein is CASSLLAGVQETQYF.

The chain employs TRBV7-2 and TRBJ1-1; D gene unclear. In germline, CDR1 is SGHTA, CDR2 FQGNSA. Trimming pared 6 bases from V and 1 base from J, leaving 9 bases between. The CDR3 sequence is 13 residues long. The CDR3 DNA is TGTGCCAGCAGAAGCCAGGCGAACACTGAAGCTTTCTTT. Translated: CASRSQANTEAFF.

The V call is TRBV5-1, the J call TRBJ1-1; D uncertain. Germline V gene data show CDR1 as SGHRS and CDR2 as YFSETQ. V lost 2 bases, J lost 5 bases, and 13 bases lay in between. The CDR3 is made up of 14 amino acids. CDR3 protein: CASSLQPPGTEAFF. Here the CDR3 DNA reads TGCGCCAGCAGCTTACAGCCACCGGGGACTGAAGCTTTCTTT.

The chain couples TRBV5-4 to TRBJ2-5; unclear D gene. Trimming removed 0 bases from V and 2 bases from J, with 5 bases in between. The V gene's germline CDR1 is SGHNT and CDR2 YYREEE (reference sequence). The CDR3 contains 13 residues. CDR3 nucleotides: TGTGCCAGCAGCTTGGGCCAGCAAGAGACCCAGTACTTC. It encodes CASSLGQQETQYF.

The table lists this clone with a few counts. The junction departs from the called germline gene at one end, perhaps through a read error. The chain links TRBV30 to TRBJ1-2; no clear D. From germline, CDR1 is GTSNPN and CDR2 SVGIG (reference sequence). The CDR3 runs 15 residues. CDR3 nucleotides: TGTGCCTGGAGTGTCATTTACAGCTATGGCTACACCTTATACTTC. As protein: CAWSVIYSYGYTLYF.

The chain uses TRBV5-1 and TRBJ2-7, with TRBD2 matching over 11 bases. Matching the DNA end better, TRBJ2-5 makes the J call doubtful. The CDR3 is 17 amino acids. The germline V gene has CDR1 SGHRS and CDR2 YFSETQ. CDR3 sequence (DNA): TGCGCCAGCAGCATTGCTGGGACTAGCGGACTCCAAGAGACCCAGTACTTC. Translating gives CASSIAGTSGLQETQYF.

This chain connects TRBV7-9 to TRBJ1-5; 9 bases fit TRBD1. V lost 3 bases to trimming and J lost 0 bases; unmatched junction nucleotides: 3. CDR1 and CDR2 from the germline V gene are SEHNR and FQNEAQ (reference sequence). This CDR3 contains 16 residues. The chain's CDR3 is CASSFGTGLSNQPQHF. The DNA of the CDR3 is TGTGCCAGCAGCTTCGGGACAGGGCTTAGCAATCAGCCCCAGCATTTT.

The chain employs TRBV6-1 and TRBJ2-3, with 10 nucleotides matching TRBD2. CDR1 and CDR2 from the germline V gene are MNHNS and SASEGT. The V segment lost 4 bases and the J segment 4 bases; nucleotides outside the gene matches: 14. The CDR3 spans 18 residues. This CDR3 is CASSVTRRGLAGADTQYF. The CDR3 DNA is TGTGCCAGCAGTGTTACGAGGAGGGGGCTAGCGGGAGCAGATACGCAGTATTTT.

This chain connects TRBV19 to TRBJ1-1; TRBD1 matches 7 bases. V was pared by 7 bases and J by 4 bases, with 15 bases of the junction left unmatched. There are 16 residues in the CDR3. Germline V gene lookup returns CDR1 LNHDA and CDR2 SQIVND (reference sequence). CDR3 in amino acids: CASTRRRGTVGTEAFF. DNA for the CDR3: TGTGCCAGTACCCGACGTCGGGGGACAGTCGGCACTGAAGCTTTCTTT. Full variable domain (missing parts from reference TRBV19 and TRBJ1-1): DGGITQSPKYLFRKEGQNVTLSCEQNLNHDAMYWYRQDPGQGLRLIYYSQIVNDFQKGDIAEGYSVSREKKESFPLTVTSAQKNPTAFYLCASTRRRGTVGTEAFFGQGTRLTVV.

The chain recombines TRBV6-5 with TRBJ1-3, with unresolved D. Germline V lookup: CDR1 MNHEY, CDR2 SVGAGI. The CDR3 is 13 amino acids. V was cut by 6 bases and J by 0 bases, with 6 bases left in between. CDR3 in DNA: TGTGCCAGCAGCCTGAGCTCTGGAAACACCATATATTTT. Its protein is CASSLSSGNTIYF.